What follows are 17 T cell receptor beta chains derived from one specimen sequenced in a study of CD8 T cells in Susac syndrome. The authors reverse transcribed roughly 0.5 to 1 ug RNA with random hexamers. Each CDR3 protein is one row after TCRdb ran MiXCR on the immunoSEQ multiplex PCR reads. Among under 200,000 distinct CDR3 sequences listed, 95% were seen once. Sequenced material: CD4+ T cells from PBMCs. Every receptor here comes from a human donor with Susac syndrome.

The chain uses TRBV4-1 and TRBJ2-1; 9 bases align to TRBD2. This CDR3 contains 17 residues. The ends lost 5 bases at V and 5 bases at J; junction bases unmatched: 13. Germline V gene data show CDR1 as MGHRA and CDR2 as YSYEKL. The CDR3 sequence is CASSNLRVLAGDNEQFF. The CDR3 DNA reads TGCGCCAGCAGCAATCTCAGGGTACTAGCGGGCGACAATGAGCAGTTCTTC.

This chain links TRBV25-1 with TRBJ1-1; D might be TRBD1 (6 bases). There are 14 residues in the CDR3. Trimming stripped 4 bases from V and 0 bases from J, with 9 bases between. The germline CDR1 and CDR2 sequences are MGHDK and SYGVNS. In DNA form, the CDR3 reads TGTGCCAGCAGTGTTCAGGGGTTGAACACTGAAGCTTTCTTT. It yields the protein CASSVQGLNTEAFF.

The V and J genes are TRBV20-1 and TRBJ2-3, with 12 bases fitting TRBD2. This CDR3 is built from 14 residues. CDR1 DFQATT and CDR2 SNEGSKA come from the germline V gene (reference sequence). V trimming: 5 bases; J trimming: 3 bases; junction bases outside the gene matches: 3. The CDR3 nucleotides read TGCAGTGCTGGGACTAGCGGGTGGACAGATACGCAGTATTTT. This codes for CSAGTSGWTDTQYF.

In this sample, this clonotype turned up once. The chain has TRBV29-1 and TRBJ1-2; TRBD1 might be the D (5 bases). From germline, CDR1 is SQVTM and CDR2 ANQGSEA. The germline V and J ends were trimmed by 6 bases and 7 bases, with 15 bases remaining between them. The CDR3 totals 12 residues. The CDR3 nucleotides read TGCAGCGTCTGGGGGGGGGAAATTGGCTACACCTTC. This codes for CSVWGGEIGYTF.

The chain joins TRBV20-1 to TRBJ1-1; 7 bases line up with TRBD1. The CDR3 is 14 amino acids. Unmatched junction bases numbered 5, after V lost 3 bases and J lost 1 base. Germline-derived CDR1 and CDR2 are DFQATT and SNEGSKA (reference sequence). The CDR3: CSASPGQWNTEAFF. The CDR3 DNA sequence: TGCAGTGCTAGTCCGGGACAGTGGAACACTGAAGCTTTCTTT.

The J gene is TRBJ2-3, the V gene TRBV20-1; the match to TRBD2 covers 7 bases. The J segment lost 6 bases and the V segment lost 3 bases, leaving 12 bases of the junction unmatched. CDR1 is DFQATT, CDR2 SNEGSKA, per germline (reference sequence). The CDR3 totals 15 residues. The CDR3, as DNA: TGCAGTGCTAGGGCGAGCGGGGACCGTCGGGATACGCAGTATTTT. It yields the protein CSARASGDRRDTQYF.

The V gene is TRBV4-1, the J gene TRBJ2-5, with TRBD2 matching 10 bases. The junction had 7 bases not matched to a gene; V was cut back by 4 bases and J by 5 bases. There are 15 residues in the CDR3. Germline V gene data show CDR1 as MGHRA and CDR2 as YSYEKL. The CDR3 protein is CASSPQLAGRETQYF. CDR3 nucleotides: TGCGCCAGCAGCCCCCAACTAGCGGGGCGTGAGACCCAGTACTTC.

The chain has TRBV6-2 or TRBV6-3 and TRBJ2-1; 8 bases are a match to TRBD2. The germline gives CDR1 MNHEY, CDR2 SVGEGT. The CDR3 totals 17 residues. Germline trimming cut 5 bases from V and 4 bases from J; bases unmatched to any gene: 13. DNA of the CDR3: TGTGCCAGCAGTCGTGCCCCCTTTCCGGGGGGGTACAATGAGCAGTTCTTC. This sequence encodes CASSRAPFPGGYNEQFF.

In DNA form, the CDR3 reads TGTGCCAGCAGCTTAGGAGGGGTCGATGAAAAACTGTTTTTT. This codes for CASSLGGVDEKLFF. The rearrangement joins TRBV7-9 to TRBJ1-4; D is possibly TRBD1 (5 bases). The CDR3 is 14 residues long. CDR1 and CDR2 (germline): SEHNR, FQNEAQ (reference sequence). V gave up 1 base and J gave up 6 bases, with 9 bases separating them.

V is TRBV19 and J is TRBJ1-1; D perhaps matches TRBD1 (5 bases). Trimming removed 6 bases from V and 2 bases from J, with 16 bases in between. Germline lookup yields CDR1 LNHDA and CDR2 SQIVND (reference sequence). The CDR3 runs to 15 residues. CDR3 DNA sequence: TGTGCCAGTAGCGTCTCCAGGGACTACAACACTGAAGCTTTCTTT. Amino acids: CASSVSRDYNTEAFF. Full variable domain (missing parts from reference TRBV19 and TRBJ1-1): DGGITQSPKYLFRKEGQNVTLSCEQNLNHDAMYWYRQDPGQGLRLIYYSQIVNDFQKGDIAEGYSVSREKKESFPLTVTSAQKNPTAFYLCASSVSRDYNTEAFFGQGTRLTVV.

The chain has TRBV5-1 and TRBJ2-1, with D uncertain. The CDR3 has 17 amino acids. V lost 4 bases and J lost 0, with 17 bases in between. Germline lookup yields CDR1 SGHRS and CDR2 YFSETQ. CDR3 sequence: CASSPEPSPSSYNEQFF. As DNA, the CDR3 is TGCGCCAGCAGCCCAGAACCGAGCCCAAGCTCCTACAATGAGCAGTTCTTC. Filled out from reference TRBV5-1 and TRBJ2-1, the complete variable domain reads KAGVTQTPRYLIKTRGQQVTLSCSPISGHRSVSWYQQTPGQGLQFLFEYFSETQRNKGNFPGRFSGRQFSNSRSEMNVSTLELGDSALYLCASSPEPSPSSYNEQFFGPGTRLTVL.

J is TRBJ2-5 and V is TRBV27; 10 positions match TRBD1. Trimming took 2 bases from V and 5 from J; bases not matched to a gene: 5. CDR3 length equals 15 residues. Germline V gene sequence: CDR1 MNHEY, CDR2 SMNVEV (reference sequence). The CDR3 reads CASSLGGQGRETQYF. The CDR3 DNA sequence: TGTGCCAGCAGTTTAGGGGGACAGGGGAGGGAGACCCAGTACTTC.

This clonotype has only one observation. The rearrangement joins TRBV3-1 to TRBJ2-7; 8 nucleotides line up with TRBD1. The germline V gene has CDR1 LGHDT and CDR2 YNNKEL (reference sequence). Trimming cost V 4 bases and J 6 bases; bases outside gene matches: 8. The CDR3 totals 14 residues. CDR3 sequence reads: CASSRYQGAGEQYF. For the CDR3, the DNA is TGTGCCAGCAGCCGTTACCAGGGGGCAGGCGAGCAGTACTTC.

CDR3 residues: CAWSVGAESGPQHF. DNA of the CDR3: TGTGCCTGGAGTGTAGGGGCAGAATCAGGGCCCCAGCATTTT. The chain couples TRBV30 to TRBJ1-5; D is possibly TRBD1 (5 bases). The germline V gene has CDR1 GTSNPN and CDR2 SVGIG (reference sequence). Trimming left V 0 bases short and J 9 bases short, with 15 bases between. There are 14 residues in the CDR3.

The rearrangement links TRBV14 to TRBJ2-3; no clear D gene. CDR1 and CDR2 (germline): SGHDN, FVKESK. The CDR3 is made up of 13 amino acids. The V end lost 2 bases, the J end lost 6 bases, and 9 bases lay between the germline ends. The CDR3 here is CASSQRMVDTQYF. CDR3 DNA sequence: TGTGCCAGCAGCCAACGGATGGTGGATACGCAGTATTTT.

This sequence joins TRBV28 and TRBJ2-1; TRBD2 matches at 10 bases. This CDR3 comprises 16 residues. Germline V gene data show CDR1 as MDHEN and CDR2 as SYDVKM. V lost 6 bases, J lost 1 base, and 6 bases stayed unmatched. The CDR3 reads CASRAHSGGSYNEQFF. The CDR3 coding sequence is TGTGCCAGCAGAGCTCATAGCGGGGGGTCCTACAATGAGCAGTTCTTC.

The gene calls are TRBV7-2 and TRBJ2-2; 7 positions agree with TRBD1. The CDR3 is 15 residues long. V shed 1 base and J 4 bases; nucleotides not matched to a gene: 3. The germline V gene encodes CDR1 SGHTA and CDR2 FQGNSA. CDR3: CASSLEGTVTGELFF. As DNA, the CDR3 is TGTGCCAGCAGCTTAGAAGGGACAGTCACCGGGGAGCTGTTTTTT.